This T cell receptor beta chain came from a study of post-analysis software for immune sequencing data. Study observations and caveats: TRBV segments more frequent in patients than in controls numbered roughly 5 and included TRBV5-6, TRBV5-1 and TRBV20-1. Significantly lower normalized Chao1 diversity was seen in multiple sclerosis patients than in controls.

The TCR beta cDNA libraries contained unique molecular identifiers. TCRdb reprocessed the PCR reads with MiXCR, giving one entry per CDR3 protein. Counted here are 750,000 to 950,000 distinct CDR3 sequences, roughly 58% occurring once; the ten biggest clones make up 4.6%. As regards this clonotype: The antigen remains unidentified.

V was trimmed by 6 bases and J by 0 bases, leaving 14 bases between them. Germline loops: CDR1 LNHDA, CDR2 SQIVND (reference sequence). This CDR3 spans 15 amino acids. The sample comprised blood. The clonotype was recovered from a girl aged 5 to 17 with multiple sclerosis. The V gene is TRBV19, the J gene TRBJ1-2, with D unclear. CDR3 sequence reads: CASSPDFAANYGYTF. In nucleotides, the CDR3 is TGTGCCAGTAGCCCCGATTTCGCAGCTAACTATGGCTACACCTTC.